A single sample is the source of the 20 T cell receptor beta chains below, sequenced in a study of T cell changes during pregnancy in multiple sclerosis. The method was immunoSEQ multiplex PCR; TCRdb's version includes in-frame clones alone and lacks a portion of them. The sample holds around 81,000 clones, roughly 92% seen once. Sample: peripheral blood, taken after pregnancy. All receptors come from a female donor in good health, enrolled as a control in a pregnancy study.

This chain links TRBV5-1 with TRBJ1-3, with 7 bases identical to TRBD1. Losses at the gene ends were 4 bases for V and 0 bases for J; bases not matched to a gene: 1. Germline assignment: CDR1 SGHRS and CDR2 YFSETQ. The CDR3 totals 14 residues. CDR3 coding DNA: TGCGCCAGCAGCAGACAGGGCTCTGGAAACACCATATATTTT. The encoded protein is CASSRQGSGNTIYF.

CDR3 bases: TGCGCCAGCAGCCAAGATCCCCAGGGGGCGGTAACAGATACGCAGTATTTT. Translation: CASSQDPQGAVTDTQYF. The gene calls are TRBV4-1 and TRBJ2-3, with 8 bases aligning to TRBD1. CDR1 is MGHRA and CDR2 is YSYEKL in the germline V gene. CDR3 length: 17 amino acids. Trimming at V came to 0 bases and at J to 3 bases, leaving 8 bases not matched to a gene.

The chain employs TRBV5-1 and TRBJ2-7, with 8 nucleotides matching TRBD1. This CDR3 comprises 14 residues. Losses at the gene ends were 1 base for V and 2 bases for J; bases not matched to a gene: 2. From germline, CDR1 is SGHRS and CDR2 YFSETQ. This CDR3 reads CASSLTGGPYEQYF. DNA of the CDR3: TGCGCCAGCAGCTTGACAGGGGGACCCTACGAGCAGTACTTC.

The rearrangement uses TRBV5-6 and TRBJ2-5; 14 bases match TRBD2. Germline-derived CDR1 and CDR2 are SGHDT and YYEEEE. The CDR3 totals 16 residues. V shed 4 bases, J shed 3 bases, and the junction held 5 bases outside the gene matches. As DNA, the CDR3 is TGTGCCAGCAGCCCAGGACTAGCGGGGGGTGAAGAGACCCAGTACTTC. It yields the protein CASSPGLAGGEETQYF.

The rearrangement joins TRBV6-1 to TRBJ1-1; a weak D match, TRBD1 (6 bases). Looked up from germline, CDR1 is MNHNS and CDR2 is SASEGT. This CDR3 has 15 residues. Trimming cost V 4 bases and J 0 bases, with 12 bases left between them. CDR3 DNA sequence: TGTGCCAGCAGTGGGTACCAGGGGATGAACACTGAAGCTTTCTTT. This codes for CASSGYQGMNTEAFF.

The rearrangement joins TRBV9 to TRBJ1-5; D is uncertain. Trimming removed 2 bases at V and 6 bases at J, with 12 bases between. The CDR3 has 14 residues. Germline V gene sequence: CDR1 SGDLS, CDR2 YYNGEE. CDR3 DNA: TGTGCCAGCAGCGTTGGCGGGGTGGGTCAGCCCCAGCATTTT. Its protein product is CASSVGGVGQPQHF.

This chain joins TRBV5-1 and TRBJ2-7; 10 bases line up with TRBD2. This CDR3 contains 16 residues. Looked up from germline, CDR1 is SGHRS and CDR2 is YFSETQ. Trimming at V came to 3 bases and at J to 2 bases, leaving 8 bases not matched to a gene. The CDR3: CASSSSRTSGTYEQYF. In DNA, the CDR3 is TGCGCCAGCAGCTCATCCCGGACTAGCGGCACCTACGAGCAGTACTTC.

CDR3 in DNA: TGTGCCTGGAGTTCTCCTGGCGGTTATTCACCCCTCCACTTT. As protein: CAWSSPGGYSPLHF. V and J are TRBV30 and TRBJ1-6; no definite D call. V was shortened by 2 bases and J by 8 bases, with 13 bases between the two germline ends. There are 14 residues in the CDR3. CDR1 and CDR2 from the germline V gene are GTSNPN and SVGIG (reference sequence).

This chain links TRBV7-2 with TRBJ1-5; D gene uncertain. V was pared by 6 bases and J by 4 bases, with 7 bases between. The length of the CDR3 is 12 residues. Germline CDR1 is SGHTA and CDR2 is FQGNSA. The CDR3 region is CASSPGNQPQHF. CDR3 DNA: TGTGCCAGCAGTCCAGGTAATCAGCCCCAGCATTTT.

V is TRBV6-6 and J is TRBJ1-1; D is undetermined. Germline V gene sequence: CDR1 MNHNY, CDR2 SVGAGI (reference sequence). Deletions cut 2 bases from V and 0 bases from J, with 13 bases between. The CDR3 runs to 16 residues. The chain's CDR3 is CASSYLIRSMNTEAFF. The CDR3 DNA follows: TGTGCCAGCAGTTACCTCATAAGAAGCATGAACACTGAAGCTTTCTTT.

This chain uses TRBV5-5 with TRBJ2-7, with 7 bases matching TRBD1. The CDR3 is 14 residues long. Germline V gene sequence: CDR1 SGHKS, CDR2 YYEKEE (reference sequence). V dropped 4 bases and J dropped 3; count of bases not matched to a gene: 7. The CDR3 bases are TGTGCCAGCAGCCAGGGACAGACTTTCTACGAGCAGTACTTC. Translated, it gives CASSQGQTFYEQYF.

The V call is TRBV7-8, the J call TRBJ2-7; 7 positions match TRBD2. The germline CDR1 and CDR2 sequences are SGHVS and FQNEAQ. This CDR3 has 15 amino acids. The J segment lost 4 bases and the V segment lost 1 base, leaving 7 bases of the junction unmatched. In nucleotides, the CDR3 is TGTGCCAGCAGCTTAGATGCGCGGGGAGGGTACGAGCAGTACTTC. Translated, it gives CASSLDARGGYEQYF.

The V call is TRBV6-1, the J call TRBJ1-2, with 7 bases lining up with TRBD1. The CDR3 consists of 14 residues. Germline V gene sequence: CDR1 MNHNS, CDR2 SASEGT. Germline trimming cut 7 bases from V and 5 bases from J; bases unmatched to any gene: 10. DNA for the CDR3: TGTGCCAGCAACCCAGGGGGTGAGGTTTATGGCTACACCTTC. Translated, it gives CASNPGGEVYGYTF.

V usage is TRBV2 and J usage is TRBJ1-5, with 8 bases that match TRBD1. Germline V CDR1 and CDR2: SNHLY, FYNNEI. The junction had 3 bases not matched to a gene; V was cut back by 3 bases and J by 2 bases. The CDR3 contains 15 residues. As DNA, the CDR3 is TGTGCCAGCAGTGAGGAGACAGGGGGCAATCAGCCCCAGCATTTT. It codes for CASSEETGGNQPQHF. The full variable domain, with the rest looked up from reference TRBV2 and TRBJ1-5, is EPEVTQTPSHQVTQMGQEVILRCVPISNHLYFYWYRQILGQKVEFLVSFYNNEISEKSEIFDDQFSVERPDGSNFTLKIRSTKLEDSAMYFCASSEETGGNQPQHFGDGTRLSIL.

The chain combines TRBV2 with TRBJ1-5; weak D call: TRBD1 (5 bases). CDR1 is SNHLY, CDR2 FYNNEI, per germline. Trimming took 7 bases from V and 1 from J, leaving 11 bases between them. The CDR3 is 14 residues long. The CDR3 sequence: CASTWGESNQPQHF. In nucleotides, the CDR3 is TGTGCCAGCACCTGGGGGGAGAGCAATCAGCCCCAGCATTTT.

This chain connects TRBV10-3 to TRBJ1-4; possibly TRBD1 for D (5 bases). The CDR3 consists of 14 residues. Trimming cost V 6 bases and J 7 bases, with 15 bases left between them. The V gene's germline CDR1 is ENHRY and CDR2 SYGVKD. DNA of the CDR3: TGTGCCATCAGGGAGGGGCGAGAGGGTGAAAAACTGTTTTTT. This sequence encodes CAIREGREGEKLFF.

The chain combines TRBV10-3 with TRBJ2-3, with 8 bases fitting TRBD2. Germline trimming cut 8 bases from V and 2 bases from J; bases unmatched to any gene: 9. CDR1 and CDR2 from the germline V gene are ENHRY and SYGVKD. The CDR3 totals 15 residues. The CDR3 loop is CAIATGLGTTDTQYF. The DNA of the CDR3 is TGTGCCATCGCGACGGGACTAGGGACCACAGATACGCAGTATTTT.

The chain combines TRBV9 with TRBJ2-2; TRBD1 matches at 8 bases. CDR3 size: 17 residues. Germline CDR1 reads SGDLS; CDR2 reads YYNGEE. J was trimmed by 2 bases and V by 2 bases; bases with no gene match: 8. CDR3 in DNA: TGTGCCAGCAGCGTCGATTTACAGGGGGTAAACACCGGGGAGCTGTTTTTT. As protein: CASSVDLQGVNTGELFF.

The CDR3 region is CASSSSGSDTQYF. The DNA of the CDR3 is TGTGCCAGCTCTTCTAGCGGGAGTGATACGCAGTATTTT. J is TRBJ2-3 and V is TRBV18; TRBD2 matches at 10 bases. V lost 6 bases and J lost 6; bases outside the gene matches: 3. There are 13 residues in the CDR3. Germline values: CDR1 KGHSH, CDR2 LQKENI.

This chain connects TRBV28 to TRBJ2-5, with 8 bases fitting TRBD2. Looked up from germline, CDR1 is MDHEN and CDR2 is SYDVKM. CDR3 length: 16 amino acids. Unmatched junction bases numbered 8, after V lost 1 base and J lost 4 bases. The CDR3 nucleotides are TGTGCCAGCAGTTTATTCGCCAGCGGGAGCACAGAGACCCAGTACTTC. It codes for CASSLFASGSTETQYF.